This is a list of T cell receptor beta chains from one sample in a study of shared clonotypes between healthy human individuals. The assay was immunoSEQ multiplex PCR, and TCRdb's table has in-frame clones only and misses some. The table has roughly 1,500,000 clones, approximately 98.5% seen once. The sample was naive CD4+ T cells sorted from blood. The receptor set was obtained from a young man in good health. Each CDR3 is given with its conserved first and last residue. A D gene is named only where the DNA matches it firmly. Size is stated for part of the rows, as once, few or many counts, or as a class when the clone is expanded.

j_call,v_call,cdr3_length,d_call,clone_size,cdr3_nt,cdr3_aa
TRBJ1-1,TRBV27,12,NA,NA,TGTGCCAGCAGCCGCAGGGGTTCTGAAGCTTTCTTT,CASSRRGSEAFF
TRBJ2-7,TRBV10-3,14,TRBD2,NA,TGTGCCACAGGAGGGGCTAGCGGAGACTACGAGCAGTACTTC,CATGGASGDYEQYF
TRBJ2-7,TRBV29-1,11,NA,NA,TGCAGCGTTTTTGGAGGGGGCGAGCAGTACTTC,CSVFGGGEQYF
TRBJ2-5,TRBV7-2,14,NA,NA,TGTGCCAGCAGCTTAGCAGGGGCAGGGGAGACCCAGTACTTC,CASSLAGAGETQYF
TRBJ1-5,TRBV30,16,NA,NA,TGTGCCTGGAGTGTACCCCCCCCGTTCATGAATCAGCCCCAGCATTTT,CAWSVPPPFMNQPQHF
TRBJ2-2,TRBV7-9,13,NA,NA,TGTGCCAGCGCTCTTAGGCGGGGCGGGGAGCTGTTTTTT,CASALRRGGELFF
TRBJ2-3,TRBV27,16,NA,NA,TGTGCCAGCCGGCGAATCGGGTCTCTCAGGACAGATACGCAGTATTTT,CASRRIGSLRTDTQYF
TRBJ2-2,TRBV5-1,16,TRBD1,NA,TGCGCCAGCAGCTTGGTAGGACAGGGCGGTTCCGGGGAGCTGTTTTTT,CASSLVGQGGSGELFF
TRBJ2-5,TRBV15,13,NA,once,TGTGCCACACAACGCCGTCTAGGGGAGACCCAGTACTTC,CATQRRLGETQYF
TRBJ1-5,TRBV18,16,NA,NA,TGTGCCAGCTCACCGGGACCGCCTTATAGCAATCAGCCCCAGCATTTT,CASSPGPPYSNQPQHF
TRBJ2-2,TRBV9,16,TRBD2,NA,TGTGCCAGCAGCATGCGACTAGCGGGAGTGACCGGGGAGCTGTTTTTT,CASSMRLAGVTGELFF
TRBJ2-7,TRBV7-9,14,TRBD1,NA,TGTGCCAGCAGCTCCCGGGACAGGGGGCCGCGGCAGTACTTC,CASSSRDRGPRQYF
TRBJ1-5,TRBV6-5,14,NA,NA,TGTGCCAGCAAGAGGTCCGGGAATTATCAGCCCCAGCATTTT,CASKRSGNYQPQHF
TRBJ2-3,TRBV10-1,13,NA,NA,TGCGCCAGCAGTGAGACCGCAGCAGATACGCAGTATTTT,CASSETAADTQYF
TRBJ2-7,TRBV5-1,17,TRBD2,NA,TGCGCCAGCAGCTTCCCTTCAAATAGCGGGAGGGTCTACGAGCAGTACTTC,CASSFPSNSGRVYEQYF
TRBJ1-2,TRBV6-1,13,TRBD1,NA,TGTGCCAGCAGTGCAAGACAGGGCTGGGGCTACACCTTC,CASSARQGWGYTF
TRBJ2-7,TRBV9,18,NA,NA,TGTGCCAGCAGCGTGGGTATACCAGACAGGTCCTCCTCCTACGAGCAGTACTTC,CASSVGIPDRSSSYEQYF
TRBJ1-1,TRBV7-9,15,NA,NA,TGTGCCAGCAGCTCCTGGCAGGGAAAGGACACTGAAGCTTTCTTT,CASSSWQGKDTEAFF
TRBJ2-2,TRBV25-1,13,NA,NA,TGTGCCAGCAGTACGACCTGGCCCGGGGAGCTGTTTTTT,CASSTTWPGELFF
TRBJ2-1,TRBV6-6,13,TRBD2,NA,TGTGCCACGGGGTTGCGGGAGGGCAATGAGCAGTTCTTC,CATGLREGNEQFF
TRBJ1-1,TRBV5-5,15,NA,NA,TGTGCCAGCAGCTTAGAGGGGACCCTGAGCACTGAAGCTTTCTTT,CASSLEGTLSTEAFF
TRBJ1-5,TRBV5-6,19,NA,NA,TGTGCCAGCAGCTCCCTTGGTTTTTTGCCGGGGTCGGGCAATCAGCCCCAGCATTTT,CASSSLGFLPGSGNQPQHF
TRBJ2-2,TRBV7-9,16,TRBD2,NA,TGTGCCAGCAGCTCAGGGTTTGCGGGAGCCACCGGGGAGCTGTTTTTT,CASSSGFAGATGELFF
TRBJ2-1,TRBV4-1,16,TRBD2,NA,TGCGCCAGCAGCCAAGCAAGCGGGAGCTCCTACAATGAGCAGTTCTTC,CASSQASGSSYNEQFF
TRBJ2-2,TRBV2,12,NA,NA,TGTGCCAGCAGAGTCTGGACCGGGGAGCTGTTTTTT,CASRVWTGELFF
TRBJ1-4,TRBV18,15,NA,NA,TGTGCCAGCTCACCAAGGGCAGCAACTAATGAAAAACTGTTTTTT,CASSPRAATNEKLFF
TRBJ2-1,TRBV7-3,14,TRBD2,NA,TGTGCCAGCAGCCCGGGACTATTCGGGGATGAGCAGTTCTTC,CASSPGLFGDEQFF
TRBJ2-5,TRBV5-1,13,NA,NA,TGCGCCAGCAGCTTGGGTAACCAAGAGACCCAGTACTTC,CASSLGNQETQYF
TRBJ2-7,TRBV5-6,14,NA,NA,TGTGCCAGCAGCTGGCGGACGCCGACCTACGAGCAGTACTTC,CASSWRTPTYEQYF
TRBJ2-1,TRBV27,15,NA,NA,TGTGCCAGCACCCTGGCTGCCCCCTCCTACAATGAGCAGTTCTTC,CASTLAAPSYNEQFF
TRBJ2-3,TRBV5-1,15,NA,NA,TGCGCCAGCAGCCCATTAGCGGCTAGCACAGATACGCAGTATTTT,CASSPLAASTDTQYF
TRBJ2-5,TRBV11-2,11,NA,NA,TGTGCCAGCAGCGCTAACCAGGCCCAGTACTTC,CASSANQAQYF
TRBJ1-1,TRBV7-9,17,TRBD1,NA,TGTGCCAGCAGCTCCCCGGGACAGATGACGATGAACACTGAAGCTTTCTTT,CASSSPGQMTMNTEAFF
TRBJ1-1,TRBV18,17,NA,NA,TGTGCCAGCTCCCCCATCGGAGTACAGAGGCTTAACACTGAAGCTTTCTTT,CASSPIGVQRLNTEAFF
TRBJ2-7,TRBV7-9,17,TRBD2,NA,TGTGCCAGCAGCTCTACTAGCGGGTCCCATTTCTCCTACGAGCAGTACTTC,CASSSTSGSHFSYEQYF
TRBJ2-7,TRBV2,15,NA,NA,TGTGCCAGCCTGAGTGAGGGGGGGCTTTTTTACGAGCAGTACTTC,CASLSEGGLFYEQYF
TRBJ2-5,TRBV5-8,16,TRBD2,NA,TGTGCCAGCAGCTTGGGACTAGCGGGAGAGGGGGAGACCCAGTACTTC,CASSLGLAGEGETQYF
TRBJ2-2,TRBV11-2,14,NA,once,TGTGCCAGCAGCTTAGATCTACCCACCGGGGAGCTGTTTTTT,CASSLDLPTGELFF
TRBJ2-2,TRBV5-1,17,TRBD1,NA,TGCGCCAGCAGCTTCGTCAGGGGGCCCGTAAGTGGCGGGGAGCTGTTTTTT,CASSFVRGPVSGGELFF
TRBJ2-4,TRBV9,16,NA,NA,TGTGCCAGCAGCCCAGGGATGGGGTTAGCCAAAAACATTCAGTACTTC,CASSPGMGLAKNIQYF
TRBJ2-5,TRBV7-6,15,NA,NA,TGTGCCAGCACCCGGGATGCGGGTGGCCAAGAGACCCAGTACTTC,CASTRDAGGQETQYF
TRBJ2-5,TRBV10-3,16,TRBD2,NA,TGTGCCATCAGTGATACCGGGACTAGCGATCAAGAGACCCAGTACTTC,CAISDTGTSDQETQYF
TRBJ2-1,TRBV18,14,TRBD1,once,TGTGCCAGCTCACCCGGGACAGGGTGGAATGAGCAGTTCTTC,CASSPGTGWNEQFF
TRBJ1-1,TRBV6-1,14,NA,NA,TGTGCCAGCACAACAGAGGCGGGAAACACTGAAGCTTTCTTT,CASTTEAGNTEAFF
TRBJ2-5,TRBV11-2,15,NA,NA,TGTGCCAGCAGCTCCCTGAGAGGGATTTGGGAGACCCAGTACTTC,CASSSLRGIWETQYF
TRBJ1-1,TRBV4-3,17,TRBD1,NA,TGCGCCAGCAGCCAACCCAGGGGGGGCTTAGGGAACACTGAAGCTTTCTTT,CASSQPRGGLGNTEAFF
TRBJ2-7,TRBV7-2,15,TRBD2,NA,TGTGCCAGCAGCTTAGGCCCTCAGCGGGGTTACGAGCAGTACTTC,CASSLGPQRGYEQYF
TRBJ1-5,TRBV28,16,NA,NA,TGTGCCAGCAGTCTCCCCCGACAGACTAGCAATCAGCCCCAGCATTTT,CASSLPRQTSNQPQHF
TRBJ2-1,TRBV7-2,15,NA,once,TGTGCCAGCAGACTTACGGGGAGCTCCTACAATGAGCAGTTCTTC,CASRLTGSSYNEQFF
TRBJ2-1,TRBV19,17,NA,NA,TGTGCCAGTAAACCACCCTGGGGGCAGGGGAGGTACAATGAGCAGTTCTTC,CASKPPWGQGRYNEQFF
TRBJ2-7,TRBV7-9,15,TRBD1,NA,TGTGCCAGCAGCCAGGACAGGGGGTTTCCCTACGAGCAGTACTTC,CASSQDRGFPYEQYF
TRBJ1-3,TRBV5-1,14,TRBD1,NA,TGCGCCAGCAGCCTGGGGACAGATGGAAACACCATATATTTT,CASSLGTDGNTIYF
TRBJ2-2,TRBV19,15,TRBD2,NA,TGTGCCAGTAGTACTAGCGGGAGGGCCTTCGGGGAGCTGTTTTTT,CASSTSGRAFGELFF
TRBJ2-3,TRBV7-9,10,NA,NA,TGTGCCAGTGGCGGAGATACGCAGTATTTT,CASGGDTQYF
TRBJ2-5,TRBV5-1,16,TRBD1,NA,TGCGCCAGCAGCTTGGTCCCCCAGGGGGCTGGGGAGACCCAGTACTTC,CASSLVPQGAGETQYF
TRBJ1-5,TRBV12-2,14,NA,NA,TGTGCAAGTCGACGGGGGTCGGGAGATCAGCCCCAGCATTTT,CASRRGSGDQPQHF
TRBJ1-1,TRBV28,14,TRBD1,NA,TGTGCCAGCAGACCGGGACAGGGAGGAACTGAAGCTTTCTTT,CASRPGQGGTEAFF
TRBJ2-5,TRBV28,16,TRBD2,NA,TGTGCCAGCACGGGGCTAGCGGGAGGATTTCGAGAGACCCAGTACTTC,CASTGLAGGFRETQYF
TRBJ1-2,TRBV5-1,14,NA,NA,TGCGCCAGCAGCTTGGCGACAGTATACTATGGCTACACCTTC,CASSLATVYYGYTF
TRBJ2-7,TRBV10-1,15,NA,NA,TGCGCCAGCAGTGAGTCGAGGGGCAACTCCTACGAGCAGTACTTC,CASSESRGNSYEQYF